Listed here are 26 T cell receptor beta chains from one sample, sequenced in a study of T cell repertoires in cytomegalovirus infection (dated by TCRdb to between 2018 and 2020). Antigens for these TCRs are unknown. These reads were obtained on an Illumina HiSeq 1500. The public reads were quality trimmed at Q25 with fastp and then assembled into clones with MiXCR by TCRdb, keeping productive beta chains. Merged by CDR3 protein, the rows form single entries marked with the most common genes and DNA. Present in this sample are about 830,000 distinct CDR3 sequences, about 30% of which were seen just once. The top ten clonotypes cover around 11% of the sample. This sample's treatment or condition label indicates: in vitro stimulation with specific CMV peptide epitopes to enrich CMV-specific T cells. The sequencing used cultured CD8+ T cells from PBMCs, collected from culture after CMV antigen stimulation. The origin of the receptors is a human donor in good health (CMV status not recorded). Some clones in this sample may be carry-over from other donors' samples.

The V gene is TRBV5-6, the J gene TRBJ2-6, with unresolved D. The V end was cut by 4 bases, the J end by 0 bases, with 11 bases between. Per germline, CDR1 SGHDT and CDR2 YYEEEE. This CDR3 region has 16 residues. In DNA form, the CDR3 reads TGTGCCAGCAGCCAACAAGAATTCTCTGGGGCCAACGTCCTGACTTTC. Translation gives CASSQQEFSGANVLTF.

To note about this clonotype: With a much larger clone just one base away, this may be a read error. V gene TRBV7-4 combines with J gene TRBJ1-2; D is uncertain. This CDR3 is built from 17 residues. Germline V lookup: CDR1 SGHVT, CDR2 SQSDAQ. With 1 base removed from V and 5 bases from J, the gap between germline ends came to 20 bases. The CDR3, as DNA: TGTGCCAGCAGCTTAGGGCCAGGAAAACCGGAGGCTTATGGCTACACCTTC. This gives the protein CASSLGPGKPEAYGYTF.

The table lists this clonotype with a few counts. With a much larger clone just one base away, this may be a read error. The chain joins TRBV6-6 to TRBJ1-5; TRBD1 matches 8 bases. The CDR3 covers 15 residues. V lost 5 bases, J lost 0 bases, and 3 bases stayed unmatched. Germline CDR1 reads MNHNY; CDR2 reads SVGAGI (reference sequence). Written as DNA, the CDR3 is TGTGCCAGCAGTGTGACAGGGGATAGCAATCAGCCCCAGCATTTT. Its translation: CASSVTGDSNQPQHF.

There are a few counts of this clonotype. The rearrangement joins TRBV14 to TRBJ1-2, with D perhaps matching TRBD1 (5 bases). V lost 1 base and J 2 bases, leaving 8 bases between the germline ends. There are 14 residues in the CDR3. Germline V lookup: CDR1 SGHDN, CDR2 FVKESK. The CDR3 sequence is CASSQGGTNYGYTF. The CDR3 nucleotides are TGTGCCAGCAGCCAAGGGGGCACAAACTATGGCTACACCTTC.

This rearrangement joins TRBV5-4 to TRBJ1-1; D remains ambiguous. CDR1 is SGHNT and CDR2 is YYREEE in the germline V gene (reference sequence). V was pared by 4 bases and J by 1 base, with 14 bases between. This CDR3 has 15 residues. CDR3 loop: CASSMDAAANTEAFF. The CDR3 nucleotides are TGTGCCAGCAGCATGGACGCGGCGGCGAACACTGAAGCTTTCTTT.

This clonotype occurred once. The V call is TRBV27, the J call TRBJ2-7; no clear D. V shed 4 bases and J shed 5 bases, with 12 bases lying between them. The CDR3 is made up of 13 amino acids. The germline gives CDR1 MNHEY, CDR2 SMNVEV (reference sequence). The CDR3 here is CASSSRRPHEQYF. The CDR3 nucleotides read TGTGCCAGCAGTTCCAGGAGACCCCACGAGCAGTACTTC.

This clonotype was seen repeatedly, ten times or more. The rearrangement joins TRBV6-5 to TRBJ1-1; D unresolved. Germline V CDR1 and CDR2: MNHEY, SVGAGI. The CDR3 covers 14 residues. Trimming removed 1 base at V and 1 base at J, with 7 bases between. For the CDR3, the DNA is TGTGCCAGCAGTTACTTGGCAGAGAACACTGAAGCTTTCTTT. Protein product: CASSYLAENTEAFF.

The chain is built from TRBV28 and TRBJ1-2, with no clear D. The CDR3 is 14 amino acids. CDR1 and CDR2 from the germline V gene are MDHEN and SYDVKM. With 6 bases removed from V and 7 bases from J, the gap between germline ends came to 18 bases. The CDR3 here is CASRYNADAGGYTF. The DNA of the CDR3 is TGTGCCAGCAGATACAACGCAGATGCGGGTGGCTACACCTTC.

This chain links TRBV10-3 with TRBJ1-3; no clear D. The length of the CDR3 is 14 residues. Germline CDR1 and CDR2: ENHRY and SYGVKD. With 7 bases removed from V and 0 bases from J, the gap between germline ends came to 10 bases. CDR3: CAINLGSSGNTIYF. In nucleotides, the CDR3 is TGTGCCATCAACCTAGGGAGCTCTGGAAACACCATATATTTT.

Only a few counts were recorded for this clonotype. In DNA, the CDR3 is TGTGCCAGCAGCTTCGGCAGGGCTGCCTACGAGCAGTACTTC. Translation: CASSFGRAAYEQYF. The chain links TRBV7-9 to TRBJ2-7; D is possibly TRBD1 (5 bases). Trimming cost V 3 bases and J 2 bases, with 11 bases left between them. CDR1 SEHNR and CDR2 FQNEAQ come from the germline V gene (reference sequence). The CDR3 has 14 amino acids.

The V call is TRBV7-9, the J call TRBJ2-5, with D hard to call. This CDR3 region has 13 residues. Trimming shortened V by 5 bases and J by 3 bases, and 10 bases separated the two germline ends. Germline-derived CDR1 and CDR2 are SEHNR and FQNEAQ (reference sequence). CDR3: CASSPPDKETQYF. In DNA form, the CDR3 reads TGTGCCAGCAGCCCCCCCGACAAAGAGACCCAGTACTTC. Full variable domain (rest looked up from reference TRBV7-9 and TRBJ2-5): DTGVSQNPRHKITKRGQNVTFRCDPISEHNRLYWYRQTLGQGPEFLTYFQNEAQLEKSRLLSDRFSAERPKGSFSTLEIQRTEQGDSAMYLCASSPPDKETQYFGPGTRLLVL.

The chain is built from TRBV5-1 and TRBJ1-2, with TRBD1 as a possible D gene (5 bases). The CDR3 has 14 amino acids. Trimming cost V 2 bases and J 2 bases, with 10 bases left between them. CDR1 is SGHRS, CDR2 YFSETQ, per germline. This chain's CDR3 is CASSFDSYNYGYTF. CDR3 DNA sequence: TGCGCCAGCAGCTTTGACAGCTACAACTATGGCTACACCTTC.

This clonotype was seen a handful of times. The V and J genes are TRBV20-1 and TRBJ2-7; D ambiguous. The germline CDR1 and CDR2 sequences are DFQATT and SNEGSKA (reference sequence). The CDR3 runs to 15 residues. The ends were cut back, 3 bases at V and 2 bases at J, with 17 bases in the middle. CDR3 sequence reads: CSARSGFKKPYEQYF. In DNA, the CDR3 is TGCAGTGCTAGGAGTGGTTTCAAGAAACCCTACGAGCAGTACTTC.

This clonotype was detected ten times or more. The V gene is TRBV7-2, the J gene TRBJ1-1; no clear D. Trimming left V 5 bases short and J 0 bases short, with 7 bases between. Germline V CDR1 and CDR2: SGHTA, FQGNSA. The CDR3 loop spans 13 amino acids. The CDR3 nucleotides are TGTGCCAGCAGCCCGTGGCTGAACACTGAAGCTTTCTTT. Its translation: CASSPWLNTEAFF.

This clonotype has more than one count but fewer than ten. The genes are TRBV6-5 and TRBJ1-2; D gene uncertain. V shed 2 bases and J shed 8 bases, with 15 bases lying between them. CDR1 and CDR2 (germline): MNHEY, SVGAGI. The CDR3 is 14 residues long. CDR3 region: CASSYGIPPLGYTF. The DNA for the CDR3 is TGTGCCAGCAGTTACGGGATCCCGCCCCTGGGCTACACCTTC.

The chain has TRBV12-5 and TRBJ2-2, with unresolved D. The CDR3 extends over 13 amino acids. Germline assignment: CDR1 LGHNT and CDR2 FRNRAP. Trimming left V 3 bases short and J 4 bases short, with 6 bases between. The CDR3 coding sequence is TGTGCTAGTGGTTTAGCGATCACCGGGGAGCTGTTTTTT. Translated: CASGLAITGELFF.

The chain links TRBV6-6 to TRBJ1-2; 7 nucleotides match TRBD1. The ends lost 7 bases at V and 5 bases at J; junction bases unmatched: 4. Per germline, CDR1 MNHNY and CDR2 SVGAGI (reference sequence). CDR3 length: 12 residues. The CDR3 DNA reads TGTGCCAGCAAAGCAGGGGGATATGGCTACACCTTC. It yields the protein CASKAGGYGYTF.

This clonotype showed up just a few times. The chain uses TRBV11-2 and TRBJ1-3, with no clear D. Germline values: CDR1 SGHAT, CDR2 FQNNGV. This CDR3 comprises 12 residues. With 5 bases removed from V and 3 bases from J, the gap between germline ends came to 5 bases. The chain's CDR3 is CASSHNGNTIYF. CDR3 DNA sequence: TGTGCCAGCAGCCACAATGGAAACACCATATATTTT.

The chain carries TRBV12-3 or TRBV12-4 and TRBJ2-5, with a weak D call TRBD1 (5 bases). V lost 0 bases and J 9 bases, leaving 23 bases between the germline ends. This CDR3 comprises 17 residues. The CDR3: CASSLAARLGQGSSQYF. CDR3 nucleotide sequence: TGTGCCAGCAGTTTAGCGGCCCGTCTTGGGCAGGGCTCGTCCCAGTACTTC.

This clonotype was observed a few times. The chain couples TRBV28 to TRBJ1-5; TRBD1 aligns across 8 bases. From germline, CDR1 is MDHEN and CDR2 SYDVKM. CDR3 length: 14 amino acids. Trimming took 6 bases from V and 6 from J; bases not matched to a gene: 7. The CDR3 sequence is CASSDRGKGQPQHF. In DNA form, the CDR3 reads TGTGCCAGCAGCGACAGGGGAAAGGGTCAGCCCCAGCATTTT.

V gene TRBV7-4 combines with J gene TRBJ1-2; D is unresolved. V was shortened by 5 bases and J by 13 bases, with 11 bases between the two germline ends. CDR1 and CDR2 (germline): SGHVT, SQSDAQ. This CDR3 spans 10 amino acids. The CDR3 sequence: CASSPLPGTF. DNA for the CDR3: TGTGCCAGCAGCCCTTTGCCCGGCACCTTC.

This clonotype has a count of ten or more. The chain uses TRBV7-6 and TRBJ1-5; TRBD1 matches 11 bases. This CDR3 has 16 residues. The J segment lost 0 bases and the V segment lost 5 bases, leaving 3 bases of the junction unmatched. From germline, CDR1 is SGHVS and CDR2 FNYEAQ. Written as DNA, the CDR3 is TGTGCCAGCAGCGCGGGACAGGGGGGTAGCAATCAGCCCCAGCATTTT. It yields the protein CASSAGQGGSNQPQHF.

This chain uses TRBV11-2 with TRBJ1-1, with TRBD1 as a possible D gene (5 bases). The length of the CDR3 is 14 residues. Germline values: CDR1 SGHAT, CDR2 FQNNGV. V was shortened by 3 bases and J by 0 bases, with 8 bases between the two germline ends. CDR3 protein: CASSFGHMNTEAFF. The CDR3, as DNA: TGTGCCAGCAGCTTCGGACACATGAACACTGAAGCTTTCTTT.

The rearrangement links TRBV6-2 or TRBV6-3 to TRBJ2-3, with a weak D call TRBD1 (6 bases). V was pared by 5 bases and J by 7 bases, with 13 bases between. The CDR3 contains 13 residues. Germline CDR1 reads MNHEY; CDR2 reads SVGEGT. This CDR3 is CASSEDRQYTQYF. DNA of the CDR3: TGTGCCAGCAGTGAAGACAGGCAATATACGCAGTATTTT.

This clonotype has a count of ten or more. The rearrangement joins TRBV7-9 to TRBJ1-4; 7 nucleotides align to TRBD1. CDR1 SEHNR and CDR2 FQNEAQ come from the germline V gene (reference sequence). The junction had 0 bases not matched to a gene; V was cut back by 1 base and J by 7 bases. CDR3 length equals 13 residues. In DNA, the CDR3 is TGTGCCAGCAGCTTAGACAGGGGTGAAAAACTGTTTTTT. Its protein product is CASSLDRGEKLFF.

The J gene is TRBJ1-6, the V gene TRBV9; 7 positions agree with TRBD1. CDR3 length: 15 residues. The germline CDR1 and CDR2 sequences are SGDLS and YYNGEE. Germline trimming cut 5 bases from V and 5 bases from J; bases unmatched to any gene: 7. This CDR3 is CASSETGSNNSPLHF. The CDR3 DNA sequence: TGTGCCAGCAGTGAGACAGGGTCTAATAATTCACCCCTCCACTTT.